The next 13 T cell receptor beta chains were all read from a single sample in a study of T cell repertoires in cytomegalovirus infection. These receptors are not linked to any known antigen. A single record per CDR3 protein comes from TCRdb applying MiXCR to the reads. This sample has hundreds of thousands of distinct CDR3 sequences, with around a third found just once. The sequencing used cultured PBMCs, collected from culture after CMV antigen stimulation. These receptors were obtained from a human donor in good health (CMV status not recorded). Some clones in this sample may be carry-over from other donors' samples.

The chain has TRBV12-3 or TRBV12-4 and TRBJ1-1; 7 bases match TRBD1. The CDR3 spans 14 residues. The ends lost 4 bases at V and 0 bases at J; junction bases unmatched: 2. CDR3 sequence (DNA): TGTGCCAGCAGTTACAGGGGCATGAACACTGAAGCTTTCTTT. This encodes CASSYRGMNTEAFF.

The chain links TRBV7-9 to TRBJ2-7, with TRBD1 matching 7 bases. V lost 7 bases to trimming and J lost 2 bases; unmatched junction nucleotides: 8. Germline V gene data show CDR1 as SEHNR and CDR2 as FQNEAQ (reference sequence). The CDR3 totals 14 residues. The CDR3 sequence is CASKTGAGTYEQYF. The CDR3 nucleotides are TGTGCCAGCAAAACAGGGGCCGGTACCTACGAGCAGTACTTC.

The genes are TRBV11-2 and TRBJ1-6; D call uncertain. V dropped 1 base and J dropped 18 bases, with 10 bases sitting between them. The germline V gene encodes CDR1 SGHAT and CDR2 FQNNGV. CDR3 length: 11 amino acids. CDR3 in DNA: TGTGCCAGCAGCTTAGGTTGGCGCCGCCACTTT. Its protein is CASSLGWRRHF.

This clonotype was detected only a few times. The chain uses TRBV7-6 and TRBJ1-2; D unclear. The CDR3 loop spans 13 amino acids. Germline-derived CDR1 and CDR2 are SGHVS and FNYEAQ. Trimming left V 1 base short and J 5 bases short, with 8 bases between. CDR3 amino acids: CASSLVFGYGYTF. The CDR3, as DNA: TGTGCCAGCAGCTTAGTTTTCGGATATGGCTACACCTTC.

This chain joins TRBV7-8 and TRBJ2-3; 15 bases match TRBD2. This CDR3 has 20 residues. Germline CDR1 SGHVS, CDR2 FQNEAQ. V shed 4 bases, J shed 0 bases, and the junction held 11 bases outside the gene matches. CDR3: CASSWRTSGGASTSTDTQYF. As DNA, the CDR3 is TGTGCCAGCAGCTGGAGGACTAGCGGGGGGGCCAGTACTAGCACAGATACGCAGTATTTT.

This chain joins TRBV5-4 and TRBJ2-3; tentative D call: TRBD2 (6 bases). The CDR3 sequence is 15 residues long. V was clipped by 0 bases and J by 4 bases, with 12 bases between them. Germline V gene sequence: CDR1 SGHNT, CDR2 YYREEE (reference sequence). The chain's CDR3 is CASSLVGGGPDTQYF. The CDR3 region has the DNA TGTGCCAGCAGCTTGGTGGGGGGTGGGCCAGATACGCAGTATTTT.

This clonotype came up many times. V usage is TRBV7-2 and J usage is TRBJ1-3, with D maybe TRBD1 (5 bases). The germline CDR1 and CDR2 sequences are SGHTA and FQGNSA. The V gene lost 3 bases and the J gene lost 0 bases, with 12 bases spanning the gap. The CDR3 is made up of 16 amino acids. CDR3 sequence reads: CASSFGTRSSGNTIYF. In DNA, the CDR3 is TGTGCCAGCAGCTTTGGGACTCGAAGCTCTGGAAACACCATATATTTT.

The chain employs TRBV20-1 and TRBJ2-5, with 9 bases lining up with TRBD2. CDR1 and CDR2 (germline): DFQATT, SNEGSKA (reference sequence). The CDR3 length is 16 residues. V dropped 3 bases and J dropped 4; count of bases not matched to a gene: 12. CDR3 loop: CSARGLAGASRETQYF. In DNA form, the CDR3 reads TGCAGTGCTAGGGGGTTAGCGGGGGCGTCTCGAGAGACCCAGTACTTC.

This sequence joins TRBV19 and TRBJ2-5; D unclear. The CDR3 totals 13 residues. The V gene's germline CDR1 is LNHDA and CDR2 SQIVND (reference sequence). Trimming left V 7 bases short and J 0 bases short, with 9 bases between. CDR3 sequence: CASTPADQETQYF. The DNA for the CDR3 is TGTGCCAGTACCCCGGCAGACCAAGAGACCCAGTACTTC.

The chain has TRBV5-4 and TRBJ1-1, with D tentatively TRBD1 (5 bases). Trimming left V 3 bases short and J 11 bases short, with 17 bases between. The CDR3 contains 13 residues. Germline lookup yields CDR1 SGHNT and CDR2 YYREEE (reference sequence). The CDR3 reads CASSSGESLGAFF. The CDR3 DNA reads TGTGCCAGCAGCTCGGGGGAAAGTCTCGGGGCTTTCTTT.

This clonotype was counted only a few times. Sequence at one end of the junction differs from germline and may be a read error. The chain links TRBV7-9 to TRBJ1-6; D is unresolved. This CDR3 has 13 amino acids. From germline, CDR1 is SEHNR and CDR2 FQNEAQ (reference sequence). The CDR3 loop reads CASSTTLGSALHF. CDR3 nucleotide sequence: TGTGCCAGCAGCACGACGCTGGGTTCAGCCCTCCACTTT.

The V and J genes are TRBV19 and TRBJ2-1, with D possibly called TRBD1 or TRBD2 (5 bases each). Looked up from germline, CDR1 is LNHDA and CDR2 is SQIVND (reference sequence). This CDR3 has 15 residues. V was pared by 6 bases and J by 2 bases, with 14 bases between. The CDR3 sequence is CASRPGVGAYNEQFF. The CDR3 nucleotides read TGTGCCAGTAGGCCGGGTGTGGGGGCCTACAATGAGCAGTTCTTC.

This clonotype has more than one count but fewer than ten. This rearrangement joins TRBV6-2 or TRBV6-3 to TRBJ2-7, with 12 nucleotides matching TRBD1. The CDR3 runs 15 residues. Unmatched junction bases numbered 7, after V lost 8 bases and J lost 2 bases. Germline CDR1 is MNHEY and CDR2 is SVGEGT. The CDR3 sequence is CASLPRDRGPYEQYF. CDR3 sequence (DNA): TGTGCCAGCCTACCCCGGGACAGGGGGCCCTACGAGCAGTACTTC.